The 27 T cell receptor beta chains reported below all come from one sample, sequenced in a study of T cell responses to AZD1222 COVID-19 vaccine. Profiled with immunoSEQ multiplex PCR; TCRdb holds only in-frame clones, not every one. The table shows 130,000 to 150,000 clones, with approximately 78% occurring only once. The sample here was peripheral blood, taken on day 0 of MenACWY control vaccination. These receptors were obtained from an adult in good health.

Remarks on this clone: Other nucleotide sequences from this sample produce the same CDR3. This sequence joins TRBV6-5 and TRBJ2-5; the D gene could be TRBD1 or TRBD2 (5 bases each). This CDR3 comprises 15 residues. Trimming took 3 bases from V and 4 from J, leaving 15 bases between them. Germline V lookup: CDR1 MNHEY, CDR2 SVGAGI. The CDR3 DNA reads TGTGCCAGCAGTTATGGGACGGCGAGGGGAGAGACCCAGTACTTC. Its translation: CASSYGTARGETQYF.

CDR3 loop: CASRGDSTDTQYF. CDR3 in DNA: TGTGCCAGCAGGGGGGACAGCACAGATACGCAGTATTTT. The chain combines TRBV6-5 with TRBJ2-3; TRBD1 or TRBD2 may be the D gene (5 bases each). Per the germline V gene, CDR1 is MNHEY and CDR2 is SVGAGI. V lost 6 bases to trimming and J lost 0 bases, with 7 bases between them. This CDR3 spans 13 amino acids.

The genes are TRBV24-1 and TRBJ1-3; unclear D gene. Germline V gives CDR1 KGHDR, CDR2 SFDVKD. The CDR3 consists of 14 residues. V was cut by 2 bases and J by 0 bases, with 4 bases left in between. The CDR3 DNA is TGTGCCACCAGTGATTCGTCCTCTGGAAACACCATATATTTT. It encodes CATSDSSSGNTIYF.

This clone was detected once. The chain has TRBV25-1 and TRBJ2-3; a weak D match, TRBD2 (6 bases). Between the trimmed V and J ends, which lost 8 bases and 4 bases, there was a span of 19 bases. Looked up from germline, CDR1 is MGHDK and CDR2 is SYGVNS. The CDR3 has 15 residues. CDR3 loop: CASRPTSIVADTQYF. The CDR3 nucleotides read TGTGCCAGCCGCCCTACTAGCATCGTCGCAGATACGCAGTATTTT.

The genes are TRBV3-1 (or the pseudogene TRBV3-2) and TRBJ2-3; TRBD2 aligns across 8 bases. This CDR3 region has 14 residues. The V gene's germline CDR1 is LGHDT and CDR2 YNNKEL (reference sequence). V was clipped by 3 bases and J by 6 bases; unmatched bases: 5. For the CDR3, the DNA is TGTGCCAGCAGCCAGCGGGGGGCCGAGGATACGCAGTATTTT. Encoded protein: CASSQRGAEDTQYF.

CDR3 protein: CASSQDGGQSNTEAFF. The CDR3 nucleotides read TGTGCCAGCAGCCAAGACGGGGGGCAGTCGAACACTGAAGCTTTCTTT. V usage is TRBV14 and J usage is TRBJ1-1; the D gene is possibly TRBD1 (6 bases). Germline V CDR1 and CDR2: SGHDN, FVKESK. The V end lost 0 bases, the J end lost 1 base, and 12 bases lay between the germline ends. This CDR3 is 16 amino acids long.

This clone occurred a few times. CDR3 sequence reads: CASSLAGAPGNTIYF. The CDR3 DNA reads TGCGCCAGCAGCTTGGCCGGAGCTCCTGGAAACACCATATATTTT. The chain couples TRBV5-1 to TRBJ1-3; no clear D. This CDR3 has 15 residues. Germline assignment: CDR1 SGHRS and CDR2 YFSETQ. Trimming pared 0 bases from V and 2 bases from J, leaving 9 bases between.

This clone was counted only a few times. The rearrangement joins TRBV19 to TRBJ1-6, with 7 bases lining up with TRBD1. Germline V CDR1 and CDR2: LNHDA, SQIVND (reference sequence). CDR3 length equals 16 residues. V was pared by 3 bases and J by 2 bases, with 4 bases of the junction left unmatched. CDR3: CASSMTGITYNSPLHF. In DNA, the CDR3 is TGTGCCAGTAGTATGACAGGGATCACCTATAATTCACCCCTCCACTTT.

Here the CDR3 reads CASTGSFFTRDKSPGANVLTF. The CDR3 DNA reads TGTGCCAGCACCGGCTCTTTTTTCACCCGGGACAAGTCTCCTGGGGCCAACGTCCTGACTTTC. The chain couples TRBV4-2 to TRBJ2-6; the D gene is possibly TRBD1 (6 bases). The CDR3 runs to 21 residues. V was shortened by 7 bases and J by 2 bases, with 30 bases between the two germline ends. Germline V gene sequence: CDR1 LGHNA, CDR2 YNFKEQ.

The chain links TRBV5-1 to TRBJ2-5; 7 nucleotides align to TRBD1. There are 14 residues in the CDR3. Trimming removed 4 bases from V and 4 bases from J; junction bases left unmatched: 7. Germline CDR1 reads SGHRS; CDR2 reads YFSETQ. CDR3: CASSPGQVGETQYF. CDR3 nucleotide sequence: TGCGCCAGCAGCCCCGGACAGGTTGGAGAGACCCAGTACTTC.

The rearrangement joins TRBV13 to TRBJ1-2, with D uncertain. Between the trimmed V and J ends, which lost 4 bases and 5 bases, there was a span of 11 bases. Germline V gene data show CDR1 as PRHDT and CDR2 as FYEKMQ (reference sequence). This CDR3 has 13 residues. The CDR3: CASSSRTAYGYTF. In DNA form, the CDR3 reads TGTGCCAGCAGCTCCCGGACTGCTTATGGCTACACCTTC. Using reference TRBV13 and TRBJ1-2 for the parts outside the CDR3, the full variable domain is AAGVIQSPRHLIKEKRETATLKCYPIPRHDTVYWYQQGPGQDPQFLISFYEKMQSDKGSIPDRFSAQQFSDYHSELNMSSLELGDSALYFCASSSRTAYGYTFGSGTRLTVV.

The CDR3 nucleotides read TGTGCCACCAGGACCTTTAGCACAGATACGCAGTATTTT. This sequence encodes CATRTFSTDTQYF. The chain couples TRBV10-3 to TRBJ2-3; D unclear. The germline V gene has CDR1 ENHRY and CDR2 SYGVKD. This CDR3 has 13 amino acids. Between the trimmed V and J ends, which lost 10 bases and 0 bases, there was a span of 11 bases.

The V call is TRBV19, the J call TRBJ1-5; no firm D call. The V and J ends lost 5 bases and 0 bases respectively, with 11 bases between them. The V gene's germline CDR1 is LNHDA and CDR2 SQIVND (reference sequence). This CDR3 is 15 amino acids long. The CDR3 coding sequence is TGTGCCAGTAGTTCCGGCGGGTTTAGCAATCAGCCCCAGCATTTT. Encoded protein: CASSSGGFSNQPQHF.

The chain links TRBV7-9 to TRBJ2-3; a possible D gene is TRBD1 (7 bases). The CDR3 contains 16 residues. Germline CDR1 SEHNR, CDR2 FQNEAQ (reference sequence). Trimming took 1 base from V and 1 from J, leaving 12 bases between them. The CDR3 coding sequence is TGTGCCAGCAGCTTAGGGCGCGGGACAGGCACAGATACGCAGTATTTT. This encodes CASSLGRGTGTDTQYF.

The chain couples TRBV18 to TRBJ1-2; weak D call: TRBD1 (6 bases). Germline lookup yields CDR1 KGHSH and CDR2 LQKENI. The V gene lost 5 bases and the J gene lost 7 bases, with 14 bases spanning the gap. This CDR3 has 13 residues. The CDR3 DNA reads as TGTGCCAGCTCAGGCCGGGACATTCCTGGCTACACCTTC. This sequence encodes CASSGRDIPGYTF.

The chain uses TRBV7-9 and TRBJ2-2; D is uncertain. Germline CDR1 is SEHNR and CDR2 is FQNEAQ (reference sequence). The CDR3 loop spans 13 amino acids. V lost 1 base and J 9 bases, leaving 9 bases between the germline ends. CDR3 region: CASSLGVGRELFF. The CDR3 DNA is TGTGCCAGCAGCTTAGGGGTTGGTCGGGAGCTGTTTTTT. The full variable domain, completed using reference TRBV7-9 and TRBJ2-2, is DTGVSQNPRHKITKRGQNVTFRCDPISEHNRLYWYRQTLGQGPEFLTYFQNEAQLEKSRLLSDRFSAERPKGSFSTLEIQRTEQGDSAMYLCASSLGVGRELFFGEGSRLTVL.

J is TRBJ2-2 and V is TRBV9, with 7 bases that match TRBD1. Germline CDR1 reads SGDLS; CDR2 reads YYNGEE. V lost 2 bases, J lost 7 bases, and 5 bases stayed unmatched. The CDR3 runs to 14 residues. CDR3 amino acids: CASSVDRSDGELFF. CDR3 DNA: TGTGCCAGCAGCGTGGACAGGTCAGACGGGGAGCTGTTTTTT.

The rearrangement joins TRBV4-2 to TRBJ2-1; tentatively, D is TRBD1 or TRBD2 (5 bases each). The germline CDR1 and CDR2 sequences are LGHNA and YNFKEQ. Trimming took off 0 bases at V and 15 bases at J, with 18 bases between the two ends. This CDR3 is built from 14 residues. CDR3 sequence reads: CASSQDRVVAGRFF. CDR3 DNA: TGTGCCAGCAGCCAAGATCGGGTCGTGGCAGGGAGGTTCTTC.

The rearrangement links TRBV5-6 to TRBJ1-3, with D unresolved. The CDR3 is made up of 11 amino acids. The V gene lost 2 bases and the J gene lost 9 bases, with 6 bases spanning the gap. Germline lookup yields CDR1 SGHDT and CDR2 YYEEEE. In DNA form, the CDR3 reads TGTGCCAGCAGCTTCGCCGGCACCATATATTTT. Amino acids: CASSFAGTIYF.

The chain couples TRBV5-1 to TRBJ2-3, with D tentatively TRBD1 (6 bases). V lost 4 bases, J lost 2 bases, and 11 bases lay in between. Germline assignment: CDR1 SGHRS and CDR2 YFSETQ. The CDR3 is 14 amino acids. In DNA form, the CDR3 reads TGCGCCAGCAGCACGACAGGACACACAGATACGCAGTATTTT. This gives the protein CASSTTGHTDTQYF.

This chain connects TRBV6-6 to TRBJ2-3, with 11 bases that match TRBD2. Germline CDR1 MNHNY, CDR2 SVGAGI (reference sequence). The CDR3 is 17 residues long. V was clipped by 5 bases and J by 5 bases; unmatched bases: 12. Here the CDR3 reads CASSRTWLAGGIDTQYF. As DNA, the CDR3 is TGTGCCAGCAGTCGGACCTGGCTAGCGGGGGGAATAGATACGCAGTATTTT.

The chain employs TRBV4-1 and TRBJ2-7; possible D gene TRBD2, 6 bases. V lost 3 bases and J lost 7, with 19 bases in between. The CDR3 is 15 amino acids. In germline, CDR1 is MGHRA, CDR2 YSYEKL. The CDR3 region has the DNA TGCGCCAGCAGCCAGAATCCCGGGACTCGGGGGGAGCAGTACTTC. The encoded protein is CASSQNPGTRGEQYF.

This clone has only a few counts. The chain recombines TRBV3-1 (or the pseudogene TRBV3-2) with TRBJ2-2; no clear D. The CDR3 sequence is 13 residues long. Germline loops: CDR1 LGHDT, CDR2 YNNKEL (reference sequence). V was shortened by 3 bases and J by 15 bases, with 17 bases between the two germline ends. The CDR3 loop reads CASSQPQLRAVFF. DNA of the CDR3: TGTGCCAGCAGCCAGCCCCAACTTCGGGCAGTGTTTTTT.

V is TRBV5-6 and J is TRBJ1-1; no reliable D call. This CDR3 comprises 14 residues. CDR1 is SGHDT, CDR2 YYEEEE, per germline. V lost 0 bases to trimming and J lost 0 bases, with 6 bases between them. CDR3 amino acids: CASSLERLNTEAFF. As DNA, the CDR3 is TGTGCCAGCAGCTTGGAGCGGTTGAACACTGAAGCTTTCTTT. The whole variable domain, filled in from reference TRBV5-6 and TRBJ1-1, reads DAGVTQSPTHLIKTRGQQVTLRCSPKSGHDTVSWYQQALGQGPQFIFQYYEEEERQRGNFPDRFSGHQFPNYSSELNVNALLLGDSALYLCASSLERLNTEAFFGQGTRLTVV.

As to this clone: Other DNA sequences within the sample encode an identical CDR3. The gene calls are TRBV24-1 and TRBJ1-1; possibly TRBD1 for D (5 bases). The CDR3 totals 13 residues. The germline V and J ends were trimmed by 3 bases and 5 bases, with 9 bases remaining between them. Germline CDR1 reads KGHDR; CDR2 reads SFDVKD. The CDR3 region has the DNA TGTGCCACCAGTGATCCCGGGGGAACTGAAGCTTTCTTT. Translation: CATSDPGGTEAFF.

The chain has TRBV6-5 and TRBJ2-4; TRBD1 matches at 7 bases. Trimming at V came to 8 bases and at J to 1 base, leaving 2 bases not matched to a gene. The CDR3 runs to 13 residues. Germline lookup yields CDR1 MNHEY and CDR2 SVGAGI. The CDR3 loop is CASSGQAKNIQYF. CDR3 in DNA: TGTGCCAGCTCGGGACAGGCCAAAAACATTCAGTACTTC.

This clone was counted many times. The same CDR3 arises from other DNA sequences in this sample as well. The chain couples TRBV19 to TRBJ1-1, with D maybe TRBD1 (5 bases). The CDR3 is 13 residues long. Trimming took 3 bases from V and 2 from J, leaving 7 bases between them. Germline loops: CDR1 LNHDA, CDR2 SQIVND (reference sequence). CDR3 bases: TGTGCCAGTAGTATGCGGGGCAACACTGAAGCTTTCTTT. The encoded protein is CASSMRGNTEAFF.